These 18 T cell receptor beta chains came from one sample sequenced in a study of immune evolution from preneoplasia to lung adenocarcinoma. Using immunoSEQ multiplex PCR, the repertoire was profiled, and TCRdb retains in-frame clones only, with some absent. The sample yields 10,000 to 13,000 clones, more than 65% seen once. The specimen was FFPE minimally invasive lung adenocarcinoma tissue. The receptor source for this set is an older person with lung adenocarcinoma.

The chain combines TRBV7-3 with TRBJ1-2; 8 nucleotides match TRBD1. The CDR3 is 15 residues long. Germline V gene data show CDR1 as SGHTA and CDR2 as FQGTGA. V gave up 1 base and J gave up 4 bases; unmatched junction bases: 5. The CDR3 is CASSLRQGAVYGYTF. The CDR3 DNA reads as TGTGCCAGCAGCTTAAGGCAGGGGGCTGTCTATGGCTACACCTTC.

The chain is built from TRBV28 and TRBJ1-1; D possibly corresponds to TRBD1 (5 bases). Between the trimmed V and J ends, which lost 5 bases and 0 bases, there was a span of 16 bases. Looked up from germline, CDR1 is MDHEN and CDR2 is SYDVKM. The CDR3 is 16 amino acids. The DNA of the CDR3 is TGTGCCAGCAGTCCCCGAACAGGAATCATGAACACTGAAGCTTTCTTT. It specifies CASSPRTGIMNTEAFF.

The genes are TRBV9 and TRBJ1-6, with TRBD1 matching 8 bases. Trimming at V came to 0 bases and at J to 9 bases, leaving 5 bases not matched to a gene. CDR1 and CDR2 from the germline V gene are SGDLS and YYNGEE. The CDR3 is 15 amino acids. This chain's CDR3 is CASSVEPTGGSPLHF. CDR3 nucleotides: TGTGCCAGCAGCGTAGAACCAACAGGGGGTTCACCCCTCCACTTT.

The chain carries TRBV5-1 and TRBJ1-1, with D uncertain. V lost 0 bases, J lost 1 base, and 16 bases lay in between. The CDR3 runs to 17 residues. Germline-derived CDR1 and CDR2 are SGHRS and YFSETQ. The CDR3 protein is CASSLGILGSGNTEAFF. Here the CDR3 DNA reads TGCGCCAGCAGCTTGGGTATTTTGGGCAGCGGGAACACTGAAGCTTTCTTT.

This chain connects TRBV30 to TRBJ1-5; D remains ambiguous. The CDR3 loop spans 13 amino acids. From germline, CDR1 is GTSNPN and CDR2 SVGIG (reference sequence). Trimming removed 2 bases from V and 7 bases from J, with 12 bases in between. Here the CDR3 reads CAWSITADQPQHF. CDR3 bases: TGTGCCTGGAGTATTACAGCGGACCAGCCCCAGCATTTT.

The gene calls are TRBV7-3 and TRBJ2-1; either TRBD1 or TRBD2 may fit D (6 bases each). V lost 0 bases and J 7 bases, leaving 13 bases between the germline ends. The CDR3 runs 15 residues. The germline V gene has CDR1 SGHTA and CDR2 FQGTGA. CDR3 DNA sequence: TGTGCCAGCAGCTTAACCGGGGGCGGCCAAAATGAGCAGTTCTTC. This encodes CASSLTGGGQNEQFF.

The V gene is TRBV30, the J gene TRBJ1-3, with D hard to call. Deletions cut 4 bases from V and 3 bases from J, with 10 bases between. CDR3 length: 13 amino acids. The germline CDR1 and CDR2 sequences are GTSNPN and SVGIG (reference sequence). CDR3: CAWTVVRGNTIYF. The CDR3 coding sequence is TGTGCCTGGACTGTGGTCCGTGGAAACACCATATATTTT.

This clone was counted once. The chain employs TRBV6-6 and TRBJ2-2; D might be TRBD1 or TRBD2, each matching 5 bases. The CDR3 has 12 residues. Trimming removed 5 bases at V and 7 bases at J, with 8 bases between. Germline CDR1 is MNHNY and CDR2 is SVGAGI (reference sequence). CDR3: CASSLGGGELFF. In nucleotides, the CDR3 is TGTGCCAGCAGTCTTGGGGGCGGGGAGCTGTTTTTT.

The CDR3 spells CASSLLGGGYGYTF. The CDR3 nucleotides read TGTGCCAGCAGCTTATTGGGGGGTGGCTATGGCTACACCTTC. V usage is TRBV11-2 and J usage is TRBJ1-2; maybe TRBD1 (5 bases). The CDR3 contains 14 residues. The germline gives CDR1 SGHAT, CDR2 FQNNGV. V lost 2 bases and J 4 bases, leaving 11 bases between the germline ends.

The chain's CDR3 is CASSPPVGTRTDTQYF. In DNA, the CDR3 is TGTGCCAGCTCACCACCCGTGGGGACCCGGACAGATACGCAGTATTTT. This chain joins TRBV18 and TRBJ2-3; D may be TRBD1 or TRBD2 (5 bases each). Per the germline V gene, CDR1 is KGHSH and CDR2 is LQKENI. V lost 0 bases and J lost 3, with 13 bases in between. The CDR3 runs 16 residues.

This clone was counted a single time. V and J are TRBV11-2 and TRBJ2-1; no clear D gene. Germline CDR1 and CDR2: SGHAT and FQNNGV. V lost 5 bases to trimming and J lost 4 bases, with 6 bases between them. The CDR3 is 12 amino acids. The DNA of the CDR3 is TGTGCCAGCAGCCCCAATTACAATGAGCAGTTCTTC. Translation: CASSPNYNEQFF.

This chain connects TRBV5-1 to TRBJ2-2; the match to TRBD2 covers 8 bases. Germline CDR1 is SGHRS and CDR2 is YFSETQ. This CDR3 has 16 residues. V lost 3 bases and J lost 1; bases outside the gene matches: 5. CDR3 sequence: CASSSPGGVNTGELFF. As DNA, the CDR3 is TGCGCCAGCAGCTCCCCGGGAGGGGTGAACACCGGGGAGCTGTTTTTT.

The chain carries TRBV13 and TRBJ2-2, with 15 bases identical to TRBD2. The germline gives CDR1 PRHDT, CDR2 FYEKMQ (reference sequence). The CDR3 consists of 18 residues. With 5 bases clipped from V and 6 bases from J, the junction kept 10 bases outside the gene matches. CDR3 region: CASSPWTSGRADPGELFF. In nucleotides, the CDR3 is TGTGCCAGCAGCCCTTGGACTAGCGGGAGGGCCGACCCCGGGGAGCTGTTTTTT.

The chain carries TRBV9 and TRBJ1-2, with TRBD1 matching over 8 bases. Germline V gene lookup returns CDR1 SGDLS and CDR2 YYNGEE. This CDR3 has 13 residues. J gave up 6 bases and V 4 bases, and 5 bases lay outside the gene matches. The chain's CDR3 is CASSLRTGHGYTF. The CDR3 region has the DNA TGTGCCAGCAGCCTCCGGACAGGGCATGGCTACACCTTC.

The chain employs TRBV29-1 and TRBJ2-7; 7 bases line up with TRBD1. V was clipped by 4 bases and J by 0 bases; unmatched bases: 12. CDR1 SQVTM and CDR2 ANQGSEA come from the germline V gene. This CDR3 has 16 amino acids. CDR3 bases: TGCAGCGTTGCGGGTAGTGAGGACAGGAGCTCCTACGAGCAGTACTTC. It translates to CSVAGSEDRSSYEQYF.

The table lists this clone with a few counts. The chain links TRBV7-2 to TRBJ1-2; D not certain. The CDR3 sequence is 17 residues long. Looked up from germline, CDR1 is SGHTA and CDR2 is FQGNSA. V lost 6 bases, J lost 3 bases, and 23 bases lay in between. Here the CDR3 reads CASRASVLSEYYYGYTF. The CDR3 nucleotides are TGTGCCAGCAGAGCGAGTGTCTTAAGCGAGTACTACTATGGCTACACCTTC.

The chain has TRBV6-5 and TRBJ1-2; D remains unclear. This CDR3 has 13 residues. The V end was cut by 2 bases, the J end by 2 bases, with 6 bases between. Germline CDR1 and CDR2: MNHEY and SVGAGI. The CDR3 sequence is CASSYRQNYGYTF. As DNA, the CDR3 is TGTGCCAGCAGTTACCGGCAAAACTATGGCTACACCTTC.

The chain employs TRBV28 and TRBJ2-7; 11 bases line up with TRBD2. Germline CDR1 reads MDHEN; CDR2 reads SYDVKM. J gave up 2 bases and V 6 bases, and 9 bases lay outside the gene matches. The CDR3 has 16 amino acids. The CDR3 bases are TGTGCCAGCAGGAAGTCGGGACTAGCGGATACCTACGAGCAGTACTTC. Translating it yields CASRKSGLADTYEQYF.